This T cell receptor (beta chain) was sequenced for a study of T cells in Graves' hyperthyroidism and ophthalmopathy. This CDR3 has 15 residues. Losses at the gene ends were 5 bases for V and 3 bases for J; bases not matched to a gene: 4. Germline V gene lookup returns CDR1 SGHAT and CDR2 FQNNGV. Amplified TCR beta CDR3 regions came from RNA transcripts. TCR CDR3 underwent first-round RT-PCR with the HTBI primer set. One entry per CDR3 protein results from TCRdb running MiXCR on the multiplex PCR reads. The sample has about 290,000 distinct CDR3 sequences, approximately 18% seen once. The receptor was derived from a man aged 50-60 years with Graves' ophthalmopathy. V and J are TRBV11-2 and TRBJ2-7; 13 nucleotides align to TRBD2. The source material was blood. The CDR3 DNA reads TGTGCCAGCAGCAAGCGGACTAGCGGGAGCTACGAGCAGTACTTC. Protein: CASSKRTSGSYEQYF.